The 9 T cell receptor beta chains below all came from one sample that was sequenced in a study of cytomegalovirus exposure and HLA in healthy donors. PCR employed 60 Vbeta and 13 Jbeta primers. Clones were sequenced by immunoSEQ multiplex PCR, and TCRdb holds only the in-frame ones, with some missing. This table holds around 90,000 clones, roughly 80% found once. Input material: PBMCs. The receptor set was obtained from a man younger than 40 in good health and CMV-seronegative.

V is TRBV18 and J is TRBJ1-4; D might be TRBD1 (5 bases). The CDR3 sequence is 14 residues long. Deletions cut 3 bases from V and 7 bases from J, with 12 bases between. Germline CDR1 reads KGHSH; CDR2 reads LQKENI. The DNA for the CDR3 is TGTGCCAGCTCACCGGGGGGTGGACTTGAAAAACTGTTTTTT. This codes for CASSPGGGLEKLFF.

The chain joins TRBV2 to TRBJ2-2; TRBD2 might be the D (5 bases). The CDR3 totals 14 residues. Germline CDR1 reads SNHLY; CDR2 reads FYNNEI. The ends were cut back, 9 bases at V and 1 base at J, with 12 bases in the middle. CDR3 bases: TGTGCCAGTAAAGGACTCCTGAACACCGGGGAGCTGTTTTTT. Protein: CASKGLLNTGELFF.

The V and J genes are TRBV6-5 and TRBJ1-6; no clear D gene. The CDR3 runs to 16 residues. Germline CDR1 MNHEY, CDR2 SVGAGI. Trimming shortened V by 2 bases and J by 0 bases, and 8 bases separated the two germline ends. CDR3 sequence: CASSYAGSSYNSPLHF. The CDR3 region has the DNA TGTGCCAGCAGTTACGCAGGCAGCTCCTATAATTCACCCCTCCACTTT.

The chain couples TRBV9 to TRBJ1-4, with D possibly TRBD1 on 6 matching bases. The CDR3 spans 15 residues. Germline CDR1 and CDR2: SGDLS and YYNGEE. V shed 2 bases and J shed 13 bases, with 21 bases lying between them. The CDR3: CASSVRDTQIQGLFF. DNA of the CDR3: TGTGCCAGCAGCGTCCGGGACACCCAAATTCAAGGACTGTTTTTT.

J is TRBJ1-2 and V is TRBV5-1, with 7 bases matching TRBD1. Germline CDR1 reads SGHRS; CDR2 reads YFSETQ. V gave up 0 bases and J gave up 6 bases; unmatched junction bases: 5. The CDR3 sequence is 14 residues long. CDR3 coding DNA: TGCGCCAGCAGCTTGGAGGACAGGTGGCATGGCTACACCTTC. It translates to CASSLEDRWHGYTF.

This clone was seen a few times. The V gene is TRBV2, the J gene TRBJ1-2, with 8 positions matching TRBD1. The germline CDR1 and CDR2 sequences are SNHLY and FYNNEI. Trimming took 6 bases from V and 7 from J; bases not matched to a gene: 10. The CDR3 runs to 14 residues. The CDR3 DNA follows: TGTGCCAGCAGCCACGGACAGGGAGATGGTGGCTACACCTTC. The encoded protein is CASSHGQGDGGYTF.

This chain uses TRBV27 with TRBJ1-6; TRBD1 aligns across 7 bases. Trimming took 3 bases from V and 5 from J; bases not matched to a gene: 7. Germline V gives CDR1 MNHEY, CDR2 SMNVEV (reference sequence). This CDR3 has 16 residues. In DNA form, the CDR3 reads TGTGCCAGCAGTTTCGTGTCCGGGACAGATAATTCACCCCTCCACTTT. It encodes CASSFVSGTDNSPLHF.

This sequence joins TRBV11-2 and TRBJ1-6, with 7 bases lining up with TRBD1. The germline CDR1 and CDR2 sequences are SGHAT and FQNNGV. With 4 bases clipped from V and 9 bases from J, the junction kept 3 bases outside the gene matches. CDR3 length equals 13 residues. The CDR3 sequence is CASSSRTGSPLHF. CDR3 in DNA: TGTGCCAGCAGCTCAAGGACAGGTTCACCCCTCCACTTT.

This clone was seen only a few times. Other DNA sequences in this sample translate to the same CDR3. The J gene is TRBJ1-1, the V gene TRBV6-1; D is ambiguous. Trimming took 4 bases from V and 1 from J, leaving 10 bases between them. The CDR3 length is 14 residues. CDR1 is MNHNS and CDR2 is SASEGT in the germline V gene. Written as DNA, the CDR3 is TGTGCCAGCAGTGTATCCGGGGAGAACACTGAAGCTTTCTTT. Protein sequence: CASSVSGENTEAFF.